This T cell receptor beta chain was retrieved from a study of blood T cell repertoires in COVID-19 (TCRdb year 2020). Regarding the complete study: Samples covering the acute and convalescent phases of COVID-19 were provided by collaborators in the United States, Italy and Spain. The material from the prospective study consisted of cDNA or gDNA derived from T cells, B-cell-depleted T cells, or PBMCs. Subjects who had been exposed to COVID-19, were actively infected with it, or had recovered from it provided the deeply sampled blood TCRbeta repertoires that made up the dataset. Nearly every sample came with metadata listing a de-identified subject ID, COVID-19 status, age in years and sex. The repertoires were released in a freely available public database intended as a resource for research on the immune response to SARS-CoV-2. Where available, HLA class I and class II types were taken from metadata supplied by the sample provider and were not determined by assay-based typing. The samples were drawn from two sources: the first 160 participants of the ongoing ImmuneRACE study, and 1,000 to 1,500 subjects contributed by 6 global collaborators.

Each collaborating institution followed its own protocols to collect whole blood in K2EDTA tubes. For TCRbeta analysis, collaborator samples were shipped as frozen whole blood, as isolated PBMCs, or as DNA extracted from either sample type. Comment on this clone: Its antigen is still unknown. No much larger clonotype is one base removed from it; base qualities were not supplied.

TCRbeta CDR3 regions were amplified from genomic DNA using the immunoSEQ Assay, a bias-controlled multiplex PCR. The authors' pipeline ran thus. Within the assay, amplification of reference gene primers was used to estimate how many nucleated cells each sample contained. To quantify the absolute abundance of each unique TCRbeta CDR3 rearrangement, sequence reads were collapsed and filtered. For each sample, productive Simpson clonality was calculated as the square root of Simpson's diversity index over productive rearrangements. TCRdb retrieved this table from immuneACCESS and kept in-frame rearrangements only. Not all clones are present; in checked studies, unresolved V genes account for under half, and no reason is known for the remainder. The D gene and trimming were derived from the DNA, and the V and J assignments and clone size from that table. The sample table contains around 67,000 clones; only one count was recorded for approximately 87% of them. In total, the top ten clones hold 8% to 9.5% of the sample.

Findings and caveats that apply to the study as a whole: The amount of clinical and demographic metadata varied by source and participant and was provided uncurated.

The CDR3, cysteine through phenylalanine, is 17 amino acids long. Here the CDR3 DNA is all that survives: 51 bases in frame from base 1. At the junction V is shortened by 5 bases and J by 5 bases, with 22 bases in between. The germline V gene (reference sequence) gives CDR1 as LNHDA and CDR2 as SQIVND. The chain was built from TRBV19 and TRBJ2-1, and perhaps TRBD2 as D gene, on 5 matching bases. The TCR comes from a man aged 45-60 years with active COVID-19. Sequencing was performed on peripheral blood. The sequenced DNA: TGTGCCAGTAGTTCCCGAGGCGCGGGTCATATCCACAATGAGCAGTTCTTC. This yields the protein CASSSRGAGHIHNEQFF.